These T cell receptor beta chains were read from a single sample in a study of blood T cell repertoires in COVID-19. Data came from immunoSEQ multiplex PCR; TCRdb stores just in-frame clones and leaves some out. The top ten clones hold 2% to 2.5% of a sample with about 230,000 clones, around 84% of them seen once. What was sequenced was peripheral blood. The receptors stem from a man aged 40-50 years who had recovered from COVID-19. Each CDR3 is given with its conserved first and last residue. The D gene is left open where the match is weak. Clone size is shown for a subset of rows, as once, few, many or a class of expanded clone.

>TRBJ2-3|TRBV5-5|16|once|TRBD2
TGTGCCAGCAGCTTGTTCGCGGGGGGGCGCTCAGATACGCAGTATTTT
CASSLFAGGRSDTQYF
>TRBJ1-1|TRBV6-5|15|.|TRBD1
TGTGCCAGCGAAGGGAGACAGGGGTACGGCACTGAAGCTTTCTTT
CASEGRQGYGTEAFF
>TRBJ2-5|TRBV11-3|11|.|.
TGTGCCAGCAGCTCCCGGGGGACCCAGTACTTC
CASSSRGTQYF
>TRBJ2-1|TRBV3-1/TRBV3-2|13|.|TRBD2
TGTGCCAGCAGCCAAGTCCCGACTAGCAGTCAGTTCTTC
CASSQVPTSSQFF
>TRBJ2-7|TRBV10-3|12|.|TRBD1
TGTGCCATCAGTGGCAACAGGGGCGAGCAGTACTTC
CAISGNRGEQYF
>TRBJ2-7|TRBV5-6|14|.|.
TGTGCCAGCAGCCCATGGACTACCTCCTACGAGCAGTACTTC
CASSPWTTSYEQYF
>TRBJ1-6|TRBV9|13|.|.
TGTGCCAGCAGCGTAGATGATGGTGGCGAGGCCCACTTT
CASSVDDGGEAHF
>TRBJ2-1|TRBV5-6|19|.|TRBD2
TGTGCCAGCAGCTTGGTCGGACTAGCGGTCCACAGCTCCTACAATGAGCAGTTCTTC
CASSLVGLAVHSSYNEQFF
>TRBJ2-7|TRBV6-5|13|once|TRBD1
TGTGCCAGCAGCAGGGGGTTTGAAGACGAGCAGTACTTC
CASSRGFEDEQYF
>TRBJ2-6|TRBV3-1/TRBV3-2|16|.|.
TGTGCCAGCAGCCTTGGAGGTAGTTCTGGGGCCAACGTCCTGACTTTC
CASSLGGSSGANVLTF
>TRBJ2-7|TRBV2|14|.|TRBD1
TGTGCCAGCAGGATGACAGGGGGCGCTTACGAGCAGTACTTC
CASRMTGGAYEQYF
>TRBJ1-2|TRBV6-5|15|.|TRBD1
TGTGCCAGCAGGGACCCGACAGGGGGATCGCAAGGCTACACCTTC
CASRDPTGGSQGYTF
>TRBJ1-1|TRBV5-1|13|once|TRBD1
TGCGCCAGCAGCCCGGACAGGGGGACTGAAGCTTTCTTT
CASSPDRGTEAFF
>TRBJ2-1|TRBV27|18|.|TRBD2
TGTGCCAGCAGCCCTTGGGCGCCCTTAGCGGGAGGGTTCAATGAGCAGTTCTTC
CASSPWAPLAGGFNEQFF
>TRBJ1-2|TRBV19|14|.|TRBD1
TGTGCCAGTAGGGAAACAGGGGAGGACTATGGCTACACCTTC
CASRETGEDYGYTF
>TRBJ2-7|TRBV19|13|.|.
TGTGCCAGTAGTAGAGGAGGCTCCTACGAGCAGTACTTC
CASSRGGSYEQYF
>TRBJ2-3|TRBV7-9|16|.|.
TGTGCCAGCAGCGCCGCCGGCCCCGGGGGTGCAGATACGCAGTATTTT
CASSAAGPGGADTQYF
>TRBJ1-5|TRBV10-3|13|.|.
TGTGCCATCAGTGAACAGGGCAATCAGCCCCAGCATTTT
CAISEQGNQPQHF
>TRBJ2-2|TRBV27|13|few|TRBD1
TGTGCCAGCAGTTCTGGGACAGCCGGGGAGCTGTTTTTT
CASSSGTAGELFF
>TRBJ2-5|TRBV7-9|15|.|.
TGTGCCAGCAGCTCAGAAAAAGATGCCCAAGAGACCCAGTACTTC
CASSSEKDAQETQYF
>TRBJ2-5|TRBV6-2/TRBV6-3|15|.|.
TGTGCCAGCAGTTGGACTAGTGGGGGGGCAGAGACCCAGTACTTC
CASSWTSGGAETQYF
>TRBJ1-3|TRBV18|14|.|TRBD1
TGTGCCAGCTCACCAGTGACAGGGGAGGACACCATATATTTT
CASSPVTGEDTIYF
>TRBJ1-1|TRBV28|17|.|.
TGTGCCAGCAGTTTATTTGCGGGGACCGCAGGATCCACTGAAGCTTTCTTT
CASSLFAGTAGSTEAFF
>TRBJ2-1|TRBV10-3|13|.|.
TGTGCCATCAGAAACAGTGGTGGGAATGAGCAGTTCTTC
CAIRNSGGNEQFF
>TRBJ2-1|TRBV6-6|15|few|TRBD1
TGTGCCAGCCGTCCCGGGACAGGGGGATACAATGAGCAGTTCTTC
CASRPGTGGYNEQFF
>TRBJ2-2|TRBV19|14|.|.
TGTGCCAGTAGTATACGGAGGGATACCGGGGAGCTGTTTTTT
CASSIRRDTGELFF
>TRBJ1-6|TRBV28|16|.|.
TGTGCCAGCAGTCCCCCCAGCGGGGTCCTTGATTCACCCCTCCACTTT
CASSPPSGVLDSPLHF
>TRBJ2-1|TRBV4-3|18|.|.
TGCGCCAGCAGCCAAGTATGGGTGGAAGGGGTCGCCGGCAATGAGCAGTTCTTC
CASSQVWVEGVAGNEQFF
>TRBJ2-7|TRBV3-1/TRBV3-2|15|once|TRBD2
TGTGCCAGCAGCCCGGGGACTAGCGGGGGATACGAGCAGTACTTC
CASSPGTSGGYEQYF
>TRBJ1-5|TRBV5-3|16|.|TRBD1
TGTGCCAGAAGCTTGGAGACCGGGACAGGGGATCAGCCCCAGCATTTT
CARSLETGTGDQPQHF
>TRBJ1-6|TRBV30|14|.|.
TGTGCCTGGAGTTCTCGGACTTATAATTCACCCCTCCACTTT
CAWSSRTYNSPLHF
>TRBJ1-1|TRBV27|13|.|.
TGTGCCAGCAGTTCAGCGGAGCACACTGAAGCTTTCTTT
CASSSAEHTEAFF
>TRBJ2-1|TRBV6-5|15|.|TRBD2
TGTGCCAGCAGGGCGCAGCGGGGTGCCTACAATGAGCAGTTCTTC
CASRAQRGAYNEQFF
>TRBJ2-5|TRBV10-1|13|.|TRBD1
TGCGCCAGCAGCCGGGACAGACAAGAGACCCAGTACTTC
CASSRDRQETQYF
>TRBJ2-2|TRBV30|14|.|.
TGTGCCTGGATGGGGTTGCGGGGCACCGGGGAGCTGTTTTTT
CAWMGLRGTGELFF
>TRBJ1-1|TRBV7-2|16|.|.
TGTGCCAGCAGCTTCGCAGGCCCAGTCATGAACACTGAAGCTTTCTTT
CASSFAGPVMNTEAFF
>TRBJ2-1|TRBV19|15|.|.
TGTGCCAGTAGTATCAACTTCCGCTCCTACAATGAGCAGTTCTTC
CASSINFRSYNEQFF
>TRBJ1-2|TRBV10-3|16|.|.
TGTGCCATCAGTGAGGCAGGGGACAAAGGGAAACCTGGCTACACCTTC
CAISEAGDKGKPGYTF
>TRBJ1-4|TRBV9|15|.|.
TGTGCCAGCAGCGTAGGGGCATCCTTGAATGAAAAACTGTTTTTT
CASSVGASLNEKLFF
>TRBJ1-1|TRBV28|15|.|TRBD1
TGTGCCAGCAGTTCCGGACAGGGATGGGGCACTGAAGCTTTCTTT
CASSSGQGWGTEAFF
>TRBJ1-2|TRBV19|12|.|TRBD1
TGTGCCAGCCGGCAGGGGGCAAATGGCTACACCTTC
CASRQGANGYTF
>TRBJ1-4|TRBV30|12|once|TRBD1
TGTGCCTGGGGGACAGGAAATGAAAAACTGTTTTTT
CAWGTGNEKLFF